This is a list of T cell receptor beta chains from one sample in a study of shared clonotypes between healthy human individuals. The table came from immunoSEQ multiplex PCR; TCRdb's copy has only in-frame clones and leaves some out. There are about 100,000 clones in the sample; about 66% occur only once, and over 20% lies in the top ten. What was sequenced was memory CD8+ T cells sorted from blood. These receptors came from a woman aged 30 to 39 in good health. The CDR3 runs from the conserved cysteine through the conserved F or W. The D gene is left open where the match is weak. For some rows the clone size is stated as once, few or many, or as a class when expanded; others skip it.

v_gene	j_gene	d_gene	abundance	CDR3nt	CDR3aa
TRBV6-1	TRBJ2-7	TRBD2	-	TGTGCCAGCAGTGAACTAGCGGGAAACTACGAGCAGTACTTC	CASSELAGNYEQYF
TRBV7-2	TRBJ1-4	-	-	TGTGCCAGCAGCTTAGGGGTCAGGTGGGGTAATGAAAAACTGTTTTTT	CASSLGVRWGNEKLFF
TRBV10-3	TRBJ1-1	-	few	TGTGCCATCAGGGAAAAGACAGGGAACACTGAAGCTTTCTTT	CAIREKTGNTEAFF
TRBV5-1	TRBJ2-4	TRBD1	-	TGCGCCAGCAGCTTTGGGACAGGGATAAACATTCAGTACTTC	CASSFGTGINIQYF
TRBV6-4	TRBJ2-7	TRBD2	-	TGTGCCAGCAGTGGCGGAGCGGGAGGTTTCTACGAGCAGTACTTC	CASSGGAGGFYEQYF
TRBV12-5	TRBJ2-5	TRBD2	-	TGTGCTAGTGCCCTTCTCGGGGCGGGAGCTCGTGGGACCCAGTACTTC	CASALLGAGARGTQYF
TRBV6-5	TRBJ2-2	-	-	TGTGCCAGCAGTTACACCACCCTTGGCGGCACCGGGGAGCTGTTTTTT	CASSYTTLGGTGELFF
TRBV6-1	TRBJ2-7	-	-	TGTGCCAGCAGTCAAGCAACAGTGCACCGGGCCTACGAGCAGTACTTC	CASSQATVHRAYEQYF
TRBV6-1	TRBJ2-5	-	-	TGTGCCAGCAGTGAAGCGAGGGCCAGAAAGACCCAGTACTTC	CASSEARARKTQYF
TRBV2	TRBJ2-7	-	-	TGTGCCAGCGGCATGTCCCTGTCCCGGGAAGAGCAGTACTTC	CASGMSLSREEQYF
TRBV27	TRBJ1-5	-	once	TGTGCCAGCAGTGTCCAGAAGAACAATCAGCCCCAGCATTTT	CASSVQKNNQPQHF
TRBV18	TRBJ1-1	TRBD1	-	TGTGCCAGCTCATCGGGACAGCACACTGAAGCTTTCTTT	CASSSGQHTEAFF
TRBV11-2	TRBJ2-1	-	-	TGTGCCAGCAGCGAGTTAGGAGCGGGCCAGTTCAATGAGCAGTTCTTC	CASSELGAGQFNEQFF
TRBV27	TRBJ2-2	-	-	TGTGCCAGCAGTTTTGGGCTCACCGGGGAGCTGTTTTTT	CASSFGLTGELFF
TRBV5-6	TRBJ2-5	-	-	TGTGCCAGCAGCTTGCCGGGGAAAGGCGAGACCCAGTACTTC	CASSLPGKGETQYF
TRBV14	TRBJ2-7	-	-	TGTGCCAGCAGCCAAGGACTGTTTTGGCGTGACGAGCAGTACTTC	CASSQGLFWRDEQYF
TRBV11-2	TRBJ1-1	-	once	TGTGCCAGCAGCTTGGGGGATAGGAACACTGAAGCTTTCTTT	CASSLGDRNTEAFF